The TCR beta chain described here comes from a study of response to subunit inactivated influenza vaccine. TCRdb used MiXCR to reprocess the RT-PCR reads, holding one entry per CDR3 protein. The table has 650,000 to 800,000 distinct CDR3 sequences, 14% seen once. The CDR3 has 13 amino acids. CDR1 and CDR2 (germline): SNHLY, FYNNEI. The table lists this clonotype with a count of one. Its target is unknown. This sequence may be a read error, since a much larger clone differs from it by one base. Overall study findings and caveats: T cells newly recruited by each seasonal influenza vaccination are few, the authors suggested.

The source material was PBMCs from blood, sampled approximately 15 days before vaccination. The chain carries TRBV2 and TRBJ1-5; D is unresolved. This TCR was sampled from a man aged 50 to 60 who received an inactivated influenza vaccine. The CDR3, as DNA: TGTGCCAGCAGTGATTATAGCAATCAGCCCCAGCCTTTT. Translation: CASSDYSNQPQPF.